Presented here are 11 T cell receptor beta chains from one specimen sequenced in a study of tumor-infiltrating lymphocytes in primary liver carcinoma. TCR beta cDNA was made from roughly 500 ng total RNA with a constant-region primer. ARM-PCR, slightly modified, supplied the TCR beta libraries through three nested multiplex PCR rounds. Rounds one and two of PCR, each of around 9 cycles, were primed with TRBV1-TRBV30 forward primers and a C-beta reverse primer. TCRdb itself ran the multiplex PCR reads through MiXCR, one entry per CDR3 protein. The table lists 300,000 to 400,000 distinct CDR3 sequences, roughly two thirds of them singletons. Researchers drew blood RNA from unsorted whole blood and extracted germline DNA as well. The sequenced material came from peripheral blood. All receptors come from a man in his forties with primary liver carcinoma and hepatitis B virus infection.

Of note for this clonotype: This may be a read error: a much more frequent sequence differs by one nucleotide. The chain carries TRBV6-5 and TRBJ2-4; 8 nucleotides line up with TRBD1. The J call may be wrong; the DNA end is better matched by TRBJ2-1. Per germline, CDR1 MNHEY and CDR2 SVGAGI. The CDR3 sequence is 12 residues long. The CDR3 sequence is CASRTGVGGQFF. The DNA for the CDR3 is TGTGCCAGCAGGACAGGGGTAGGTGGGCAGTTCTTC.

With regard to this clonotype: The conserved final phenylalanine or tryptophan is absent from the CDR3, which likely points to a read error. The chain combines TRBV6-5 with TRBJ2-3, with 9 bases aligning to TRBD1. The CDR3 contains 13 residues. Germline V gives CDR1 MNHEY, CDR2 SVGAGI. CDR3 region: CPTHRGPRDTQYS. For the CDR3, the DNA is TGTCCCACCCACAGGGGGCCTCGAGATACGCAGTATTCT.

As for this clonotype: The junction differs from germline at one of its ends, possibly a read error. The V call is TRBV6-6, the J call TRBJ2-5; D is tentatively TRBD1 or TRBD2 (5 bases each). The CDR3 contains 17 residues. Germline assignment: CDR1 MNHNY and CDR2 SVGAGI (reference sequence). The CDR3 is CASSYLGAGDLGESQYF. The CDR3 DNA sequence: TGTGCCAGCAGTTACCTTGGAGCAGGCGACTTGGGGGAGAGCCAGTACTTC.

This clonotype showed up just once. CDR3 sequence (DNA): TGCAGTATAGCGGGAGTGGAAGAACAGTACTTC. It specifies CSIAGVEEQYF. This chain links TRBV20-1 with TRBJ2-7; TRBD2 matches 9 bases. Germline values: CDR1 DFQATT, CDR2 SNEGSKA (reference sequence). The CDR3 is 11 amino acids. The junction had 9 bases not matched to a gene; V was cut back by 8 bases and J by 10 bases.

This chain joins TRBV28 and TRBJ2-7; the D gene is possibly TRBD1 (6 bases). The CDR3 loop spans 14 amino acids. V lost 8 bases to trimming and J lost 0 bases, with 14 bases between them. The V gene's germline CDR1 is MDHEN and CDR2 SYDVKM. The CDR3 sequence is CASGRTVASYEQYF. CDR3 coding DNA: TGTGCCAGCGGTCGGACAGTTGCCTCCTACGAGCAGTACTTC.

There are many counts of this clonotype. CDR3 in amino acids: CAIAIGVISNQPQHF. In DNA form, the CDR3 reads TGTGCCATCGCGATCGGGGTTATTAGCAATCAGCCCCAGCATTTT. This chain links TRBV10-3 with TRBJ1-5; no definite D call. This CDR3 region has 15 residues. In germline, CDR1 is ENHRY, CDR2 SYGVKD. V lost 8 bases and J 0 bases, leaving 14 bases between the germline ends.

Details on this clonotype: The junction does not match germline at one end; this may be a read error. The V call is TRBV11-2, the J call TRBJ2-3; D is uncertain. Per the germline V gene, CDR1 is SGHAT and CDR2 is FQNNGV. The CDR3 is 12 amino acids. Here the CDR3 reads CANSLAAATQYF. CDR3 DNA: TGTGCCAACAGCTTAGCTGCAGCTACGCAGTATTTT.

Of note for this clonotype: A much more abundant neighbour one base away suggests this may be a read error. The chain combines TRBV4-2 with TRBJ1-2; perhaps TRBD1 as D (6 bases). Germline V gives CDR1 LGHNA, CDR2 YNFKEQ. This CDR3 is 14 amino acids long. CDR3 in DNA: TGTGGCAGCAGCCAAGACCACAGGGTCGGCGGCTACACCTTC. Its translation: CGSSQDHRVGGYTF.

Details on this clonotype: Its ends do not fully match the called genes, so a read error is possible. V usage is TRBV7-3 and J usage is TRBJ2-3, with D possibly TRBD2 on 6 matching bases. This CDR3 spans 16 amino acids. Germline CDR1 is SGHTA and CDR2 is FQGTGA. The CDR3 protein is CASSLTGGGSTDKQYF. CDR3 in DNA: TGTGCCAGCAGCTTAACGGGGGGAGGTTCCACAGATAAGCAGTATTTT.

In regard to this clonotype: An end of the junction differs from the germline gene, which may be a read error. The V and J genes are TRBV5-1 and TRBJ2-2, with D uncertain. The CDR3 loop spans 12 amino acids. The V gene's germline CDR1 is SGHRS and CDR2 YFSETQ. CDR3 loop: CATATNIGELFF. In nucleotides, the CDR3 is TGCGCCACTGCTACCAACATCGGGGAGCTGTTTTTT.

Of note for this clonotype: At one end, the junction sequence differs from germline, possibly due to a read error. The CDR3 protein is CARSLGAGGGYEQYF. DNA of the CDR3: TGTGCCAGGAGCTTGGGGGCCGGGGGAGGGTACGAGCAGTACTTC. The rearrangement links TRBV11-2 to TRBJ2-7, with a tentative D call TRBD2 (7 bases). The CDR3 runs 15 residues. The germline gives CDR1 SGHAT, CDR2 FQNNGV. Variable domain in full (rest from reference TRBV11-2 and TRBJ2-7): EAGVAQSPRYKIIEKRQSVAFWCNPISGHATLYWYQQILGQGPKLLIQFQNNGVVDDSQLPKDRFSAERLKGVDSTLKIQPAKLEDSAVYLCARSLGAGGGYEQYFGPGTRLTVT.